This is a list of T cell receptor beta chains from one sample in a study of T cells in narcolepsy. The protocol was immunoSEQ multiplex PCR, while the TCRdb copy is restricted to in-frame clones and leaves out a portion. The sample carries 20,000 to 30,000 clones, about 82% recorded once. Sequencing used memory (CD45RA-) CD4+ T cells from blood. The receptor set was obtained from a human donor in good health. CDR3s include the opening cysteine and the closing phenylalanine or tryptophan. The order of the fields is J gene, clone size, V gene, D gene, CDR3 DNA, CDR3 protein. D genes are given only for firm matches. Part of the rows lack a size; the others show once, few, many or a class for expanded clones.

j_call: TRBJ2-7
clone_size: .
v_call: TRBV6-1
d_call: .
cdr3_nt: TGTGCCAGCAGTGAACAGTCACCTTACGAGCAGTACTTC
cdr3_aa: CASSEQSPYEQYF

j_call: TRBJ2-4
clone_size: .
v_call: TRBV25-1
d_call: TRBD1
cdr3_nt: TGTGCCAGCAGTGCACGGACAGGGATGAACATTCAGTACTTC
cdr3_aa: CASSARTGMNIQYF

j_call: TRBJ2-4
clone_size: .
v_call: TRBV7-9
d_call: .
cdr3_nt: TGTGCCAGCAGCTCACAGCGGGCGAAAGAGGAGTACTTC
cdr3_aa: CASSSQRAKEEYF

j_call: TRBJ1-1
clone_size: .
v_call: TRBV4-3
d_call: .
cdr3_nt: TGCGCCAGCAGCCAAGATCGGGGTTTGGGGGCTTTCTTT
cdr3_aa: CASSQDRGLGAFF

j_call: TRBJ1-6
clone_size: .
v_call: TRBV27
d_call: .
cdr3_nt: TGTGCCAGCAGTACCTCGAGGACAGCGTATTTACCCCTCCACTTT
cdr3_aa: CASSTSRTAYLPLHF

j_call: TRBJ2-3
clone_size: .
v_call: TRBV7-9
d_call: TRBD1
cdr3_nt: TGTGCCAGCAGCTCATTGTCTTCGAGGGGGCGGGCACAGGGTACGCAGTATTTT
cdr3_aa: CASSSLSSRGRAQGTQYF

j_call: TRBJ2-3
clone_size: .
v_call: TRBV9
d_call: .
cdr3_nt: TGTGCCAGCAGCGCCCTCCTGGCGGGCACAGATACGCAGTATTTT
cdr3_aa: CASSALLAGTDTQYF

j_call: TRBJ1-5
clone_size: once
v_call: TRBV28
d_call: .
cdr3_nt: TGTGCCAGCAGTTTCCCGGACACTTTCAATCAGCCCCAGCATTTT
cdr3_aa: CASSFPDTFNQPQHF

j_call: TRBJ2-1
clone_size: .
v_call: TRBV5-4
d_call: .
cdr3_nt: TGTGCCAGCAGCTTTCCGGGGGATAATGAGCAGTTCTTC
cdr3_aa: CASSFPGDNEQFF

j_call: TRBJ2-3
clone_size: .
v_call: TRBV28
d_call: .
cdr3_nt: TGTGTCACGCTTTCTAGCACAGATACGCAGTATTTT
cdr3_aa: CVTLSSTDTQYF

j_call: TRBJ1-4
clone_size: .
v_call: TRBV6-5
d_call: TRBD1
cdr3_nt: TGTGCCAGCAAACTGATCGAGGGGGCCAGTGAAAAACTGTTTTTT
cdr3_aa: CASKLIEGASEKLFF

j_call: TRBJ2-1
clone_size: .
v_call: TRBV6-1
d_call: .
cdr3_nt: TGTGCCAGCAGTGAAGCCGGAGGGGCTCAAGGCAATGAGCAGTTCTTC
cdr3_aa: CASSEAGGAQGNEQFF